A selection of T cell receptor beta chains follows, all from one sample in a study of cytomegalovirus exposure and HLA in healthy donors. Sequenced by immunoSEQ multiplex PCR; TCRdb stores in-frame clones only, minus some. The table lists more than 95,000 clones, approximately 80% of them singletons. The sequenced sample was PBMCs. Every receptor here comes from a man younger than 45 in good health and CMV-seropositive. The CDR3 runs from the conserved cysteine through the conserved F or W. The order of the fields is D gene, V gene, J gene, clone size, CDR3 protein, CDR3 DNA. The D gene is left open where the match is weak. Size values are once, few and many counts, or a class for expanded clones, and some rows have none.

TRBD1,TRBV5-7,TRBJ1-2,NA,CASSSSGGWGYTF,TGTGCCAGCAGCTCATCAGGGGGCTGGGGCTACACCTTC
NA,TRBV10-2,TRBJ1-1,NA,CASSDKNTEAFF,TGCGCCAGCAGTGATAAAAACACTGAAGCTTTCTTT
TRBD1,TRBV5-1,TRBJ2-6,NA,CASSHTGAGANVLTF,TGCGCCAGCAGCCACACAGGGGCTGGGGCCAACGTCCTGACTTTC
TRBD1,TRBV18,TRBJ2-2,NA,CASSPDRAFGELFF,TGTGCCAGCTCACCTGACAGGGCCTTCGGGGAGCTGTTTTTT
TRBD2,TRBV5-1,TRBJ2-3,NA,CASSFSPRGGLNTDTQYF,TGCGCCAGCAGCTTTTCCCCCCGGGGGGGGTTGAACACAGATACGCAGTATTTT
NA,TRBV10-1,TRBJ2-7,NA,CASSERYEQYF,TGCGCCAGCAGTGAACGCTACGAGCAGTACTTC
TRBD2,TRBV11-1,TRBJ2-4,NA,CASSPRLAVQNIQYF,TGTGCCAGCAGCCCTAGACTAGCGGTCCAAAACATTCAGTACTTC
NA,TRBV5-4,TRBJ2-7,NA,CASSLDSGYEQYF,TGTGCCAGCAGCTTGGATAGTGGCTACGAGCAGTACTTC
NA,TRBV9,TRBJ2-3,NA,CASSGEDSLIDTQYF,TGTGCCAGCAGCGGGGAGGACTCCTTGATCGATACGCAGTATTTT
TRBD2,TRBV14,TRBJ2-3,NA,CASSPFGGRTDTQYF,TGTGCCAGCAGCCCCTTCGGGGGGAGGACAGATACGCAGTATTTT
NA,TRBV6-1,TRBJ1-2,NA,CASSEVRTAVLGYTF,TGTGCCAGCAGTGAAGTAAGGACAGCTGTTTTGGGCTACACCTTC
TRBD1,TRBV5-1,TRBJ1-5,NA,CASSPTGQGYQPQHF,TGCGCCAGCAGCCCGACCGGACAGGGCTATCAGCCCCAGCATTTT
TRBD1,TRBV5-4,TRBJ1-2,NA,CASSTPGTGGAGYTF,TGTGCCAGCAGCACCCCCGGTACAGGGGGCGCCGGCTACACCTTC
NA,TRBV11-2,TRBJ2-1,NA,CASSLDLGPPRVNEQFF,TGTGCCAGCAGCTTAGATCTTGGTCCGCCGCGGGTCAATGAGCAGTTCTTC
TRBD2,TRBV7-8,TRBJ2-2,NA,CASRPRSVAGSTGELFF,TGTGCCAGCAGACCTAGGTCGGTAGCGGGGAGCACCGGGGAGCTGTTTTTT
TRBD1,TRBV5-6,TRBJ2-7,NA,CASRGQGRGSEQYF,TGTGCCAGCAGGGGACAGGGGAGGGGCTCTGAGCAGTACTTC
NA,TRBV27,TRBJ1-6,NA,CASRGDTKYSPLHF,TGTGCCAGCAGGGGGGACACCAAGTACTCACCCCTCCACTTT
NA,TRBV10-3,TRBJ2-1,NA,CAISDGLINEQFF,TGTGCCATCAGCGATGGACTGATCAATGAGCAGTTCTTC
TRBD1,TRBV7-6,TRBJ1-4,NA,CASSLEAGTASEKLFF,TGTGCCAGCAGCTTAGAGGCTGGGACAGCCAGTGAAAAACTGTTTTTT
TRBD2,TRBV7-3,TRBJ2-2,few,CASSERIAGETGELFF,TGTGCCAGCAGCGAAAGGATAGCGGGGGAGACCGGGGAGCTGTTTTTT
NA,TRBV28,TRBJ2-3,NA,CASSPGVYSTDTQYF,TGTGCCAGCAGCCCGGGAGTTTACAGCACAGATACGCAGTATTTT
NA,TRBV30,TRBJ2-7,NA,CAWSRNGEQYF,TGTGCCTGGAGTAGGAACGGGGAGCAGTACTTC
TRBD1,TRBV2,TRBJ1-1,many,CASRQGRNTEAFF,TGTGCCAGCAGACAGGGGCGGAACACTGAAGCTTTCTTT